This T cell receptor (beta chain) was recorded in a study of circulating CD8 cells and anti-PD-1 response in melanoma. Study as a whole: About 50% of the 13 melanoma patients received first-line anti-PD-1 therapy. Complete or partial response defined responders; stable or progressive disease, non-responders. General observations from the study: TIGIT repertoires were least diverse, DNEG repertoires most diverse. Replicates were generally not done for experiments.

Sorting of live CD3+CD8+TCRalphabeta+ cells by PD-1 and/or TIGIT gave four subsets. On this clonotype: Its target is unknown.

The CDR3 totals 15 residues. Germline CDR1 is MDHEN and CDR2 is SYDVKM. Trimming cost V 5 bases and J 0 bases, with 14 bases left between them. The QIAseq Immune Repertoire TCR panel built the libraries from roughly 16 ng of total RNA. Using its own MiXCR run on the reads, TCRdb lists one record per CDR3 protein. The repertoire holds 2,000 or so distinct CDR3 sequences, with about 7.9% as singletons. J is TRBJ2-7 and V is TRBV28, with D tentatively TRBD1 (6 bases). This clonotype originated in a human donor with melanoma. This material consisted of CD8+ T cells from PBMCs, taken at baseline or after one month of anti-PD-1 therapy (not recorded which). The CDR3 sequence is CASSGGAEGSYEQYF. The CDR3 nucleotides read TGTGCCAGCAGTGGGGGCGCTGAAGGCTCCTACGAGCAGTACTTC.